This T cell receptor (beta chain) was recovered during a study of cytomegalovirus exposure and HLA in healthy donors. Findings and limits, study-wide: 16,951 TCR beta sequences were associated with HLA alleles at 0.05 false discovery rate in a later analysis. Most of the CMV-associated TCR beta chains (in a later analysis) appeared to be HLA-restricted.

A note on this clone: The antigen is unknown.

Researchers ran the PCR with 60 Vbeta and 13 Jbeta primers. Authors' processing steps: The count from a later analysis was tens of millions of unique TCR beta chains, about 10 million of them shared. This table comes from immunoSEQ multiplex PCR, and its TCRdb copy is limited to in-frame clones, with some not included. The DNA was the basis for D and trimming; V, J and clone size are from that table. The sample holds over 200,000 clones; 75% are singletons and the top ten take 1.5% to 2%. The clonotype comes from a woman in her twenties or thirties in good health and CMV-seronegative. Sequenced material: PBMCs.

CDR3 DNA: TGTGCCAGCAGCCAAGAAATTGGGCGGGGCCCTCTCAATGAGCAGTTCTTC. It specifies CASSQEIGRGPLNEQFF. This rearrangement joins TRBV5-4 to TRBJ2-1, with D tentatively TRBD2 (6 bases). V was shortened by 4 bases and J by 6 bases, with 23 bases between the two germline ends. Germline V gives CDR1 SGHNT, CDR2 YYREEE (reference sequence). The length of the CDR3 is 17 residues.